Listed here is a single T cell receptor beta chain. The antigen remains undetermined. Via MiXCR, TCRdb re-called the 5' RACE reads, giving one row per CDR3 protein. Here the sample spans just under 550,000 distinct CDR3 sequences, 15% being singletons. These data belong to a study of identical twins. Regarding the study as a whole: While abundant cord blood beta clonotypes carried fewer insertions, memory repertoires showed no such pattern. Zero-insertion analyses were open to partial confounding by invariant MAIT and iNKT cells. Out-of-frame alpha sequences shared by twins showed excess low generation probability.

Germline CDR1 is DFQATT and CDR2 is SNEGSKA (reference sequence). The CDR3 contains 16 residues. V was clipped by 0 bases and J by 3 bases, with 17 bases between them. The sample was also reused in another study, on yellow fever vaccine responses in identical twins. That report adds: Vaccine-induced T cell responses in twins were reportedly observed to appear partly convergent, partly personalized.

This rearrangement joins TRBV20-1 to TRBJ1-1; possibly TRBD1 for D (6 bases). The receptor comes from a woman aged 18-29 years in good health. Sequencing was done on a sample of CD4+ T cells sorted from blood. CDR3 nucleotide sequence: TGCAGTGCTAGAGATCGAGGGGGGAAGGTGGACACTGAAGCTTTCTTT. The encoded protein is CSARDRGGKVDTEAFF.